The present T cell receptor (beta chain) was sequenced within a study of T cell changes during pregnancy in multiple sclerosis. The V end was cut by 4 bases, the J end by 3 bases, with 13 bases between. Germline CDR1 reads MNHEY; CDR2 reads SVGAGI. The CDR3 is 16 residues long. Clones were sequenced by immunoSEQ multiplex PCR, and TCRdb holds only the in-frame ones, with some missing. The table shows 50,000 to 65,000 clones, with approximately 90% occurring only once. This receptor was obtained from a female donor with multiple sclerosis, enrolled in a pregnancy study. The V call is TRBV6-5, the J call TRBJ1-6; D gene uncertain. The specimen comprised peripheral blood, sampled in the second trimester of pregnancy. The CDR3 DNA reads TGTGCCAGCAGTTTTGAGTTTCTGAACTATAATTCACCCCTCCACTTT. Protein sequence: CASSFEFLNYNSPLHF.